Sequencing of this T cell receptor beta chain was carried out in a study of blood T cell repertoires in COVID-19. The method was immunoSEQ multiplex PCR; TCRdb's version includes in-frame clones alone and lacks a portion of them. This sample has about 170,000 clones, with about nine tenths found just once. The CDR3 totals 15 residues. Germline CDR1 is SGHRS and CDR2 is YFSETQ. Trimming shortened V by 4 bases and J by 0 bases, and 13 bases separated the two germline ends. The sample taken for sequencing was peripheral blood. V gene TRBV5-1 combines with J gene TRBJ1-1; possible D gene TRBD1, 5 bases. The clonotype originates from a man in his sixties or seventies with acute or convalescent COVID-19. The CDR3 bases are TGCGCCAGCAGCCTCCGCGGACACCTGAACACTGAAGCTTTCTTT. Translated: CASSLRGHLNTEAFF.